This T cell receptor (beta chain) stems from a study of CD8 T cells in Susac syndrome. From blood CD8+ and CD4+ T cells, TCR beta sequences were generated. Germline V gene data show CDR1 as SGHRS and CDR2 as YFSETQ. Trimming removed 0 bases from V and 3 bases from J, with 3 bases in between. The CDR3 has 12 residues. cDNA came from about 0.5 to 1 ug RNA primed by random hexamers. TCRdb analysed the immunoSEQ multiplex PCR reads with MiXCR anew, one entry per CDR3 protein. Of approximately 120,000 distinct CDR3 sequences listed, around 94% are singletons. The TCR originated in a human donor in good health. Sequenced input: CD4+ T cells from PBMCs. This rearrangement joins TRBV5-1 to TRBJ2-5; D is uncertain. The CDR3 bases are TGCGCCAGCAGCTTGGAGGAAGAGACCCAGTACTTC. Translation: CASSLEEETQYF.